Listed here are 31 T cell receptor beta chains from one sample, sequenced in a study of tumor-infiltrating lymphocytes in primary liver carcinoma (dated by TCRdb to between 2016 and 2019). TCRdb lists the instrument as Illumina HiSeq 2500. A constant-region primer and ProtoScript II reverse transcriptase were used to reverse-transcribe TCRbeta-specific cDNA from roughly 500 ng total RNA. Construction of the TCRbeta libraries relied on three nested rounds of multiplex PCR, following a slightly modified ARM-PCR procedure. Each of the first two PCR rounds ran for around 10 cycles using multiplex TRBV1-TRBV30 forward primers together with a Cbeta reverse primer. TCRdb ran its own pipeline on the public reads, namely fastp trimming at Q25 and MiXCR clone calling, and kept in-frame beta chains. Entries are consolidated by CDR3 protein sequence, retaining the most common genes and DNA. The sample contains approximately 100,000 distinct CDR3 sequences, about 63% of them found a single time. Approximately 12% of the sample rests with the top ten.

Without any cell sorting, total RNA and DNA were co-extracted from roughly 18-30 mg of bulk tissue using the AllPrep DNA/RNA mini kit. Sequencing was carried out using liver tumor tissue from sampling region 2. What this sample's cell subset or site label stands for: tumor region T2, inferior pole. Source of these receptors: a woman aged 55-70 years with primary liver carcinoma and hepatitis B virus infection.

In regard to this clonotype: The junction differs from germline at one of its ends, possibly a read error. The chain has TRBV11-1 and TRBJ2-7; D is possibly TRBD2 (6 bases). The CDR3 loop spans 13 amino acids. Germline loops: CDR1 SGHAT, CDR2 FQDESV (reference sequence). The CDR3 DNA sequence: TGTGTCAGCAGCTTAGCGGAGGCTGACGAGCAGTACTTC. Its translation is CVSSLAEADEQYF.

This clonotype appeared many times. The chain carries TRBV7-8 and TRBJ2-3; D remains unclear. The germline gives CDR1 SGHVS, CDR2 FQNEAQ. The CDR3 has 15 residues. Trimming left V 5 bases short and J 1 base short, with 13 bases between. The CDR3 nucleotides are TGTGCCAGCAGCCGCGACTTGGGCGGCACAGATACGCAGTATTTT. This encodes CASSRDLGGTDTQYF.

As for this clonotype: The conserved phenylalanine or tryptophan is not found at the CDR3 terminus, so this likely reflects a read error. The chain combines TRBV4-1 with TRBJ2-7, with TRBD2 matching 15 bases. There are 21 residues in the CDR3. The germline CDR1 and CDR2 sequences are MGHRA and YSYEKL. Unmatched junction bases numbered 20, after V lost 4 bases and J lost 4 bases. CDR3 nucleotide sequence: TGCGCCAGCAGCCTCTCCTCTAACAGGGGACTAGCGGGAGGTGGTAATTACGAGCAGTACTTA. It encodes CASSLSSNRGLAGGGNYEQYL.

This clonotype was found many times. The chain links TRBV6-6 to TRBJ2-4; D remains ambiguous. Trimming took off 2 bases at V and 0 bases at J, with 8 bases between the two ends. Germline CDR1 is MNHNY and CDR2 is SVGAGI (reference sequence). The CDR3 sequence is 15 residues long. The CDR3 DNA is TGTGCCAGCAGTTACAGCCTTTTAGCCAAAAACATTCAGTACTTC. Protein: CASSYSLLAKNIQYF.

About this clonotype: Likely a read error: the CDR3 ends without its conserved phenylalanine or tryptophan. The rearrangement uses TRBV6-6 and TRBJ2-3, with unresolved D. The CDR3 is 14 residues long. Looked up from germline, CDR1 is MNHNY and CDR2 is SVGAGI (reference sequence). The CDR3 DNA reads as TGTGCCAGCAGTTACCAGCCTCGCACCGATACGCAGTATTCT. Amino acids: CASSYQPRTDTQYS.

The chain couples TRBV29-1 to TRBJ2-1; weak D call: TRBD2 (6 bases). This CDR3 spans 14 amino acids. From germline, CDR1 is SQVTM and CDR2 ANQGSEA. CDR3 in amino acids: CGALMGDWIDEQFF. In DNA form, the CDR3 reads TGCGGCGCCCTAATGGGGGACTGGATAGATGAGCAGTTCTTC.

As to this clonotype: One base away lies a much larger clone, so this may be a sequencing read error. The V and J genes are TRBV28 and TRBJ2-7; TRBD1 might be the D (6 bases). The CDR3 runs to 15 residues. V gave up 7 bases and J gave up 3 bases, with 19 bases separating them. Germline V gives CDR1 MDHEN, CDR2 SYDVKM. Here the CDR3 DNA reads TGTGCCAGCACCTTCACCACAGGGCTAGGCTACGAGCAGTACTTC. Its protein product is CASTFTTGLGYEQYF.

A word on this clonotype: A clone one base away is much larger, so this may be a read error. The gene calls are TRBV30 and TRBJ1-1, with unresolved D. The germline V gene encodes CDR1 GTSNPN and CDR2 SVGIG (reference sequence). This CDR3 region has 11 residues. The CDR3 is CAWTVNTEVFF. In DNA form, the CDR3 reads TGTGCCTGGACGGTGAACACTGAAGTTTTCTTT. The full variable domain, rest sourced from reference TRBV30 and TRBJ1-1, is SQTIHQWPATLVQPVGSPLSLECTVEGTSNPNLYWYRQAAGRGLQLLFYSVGIGQISSEVPQNLSASRPQDRQFILSSKKLLLSDSGFYLCAWTVNTEVFFGQGTRLTVV.

Of note for this clonotype: Since the CDR3 does not end with the conserved phenylalanine or tryptophan, this likely comes from a read error. V gene TRBV11-3 combines with J gene TRBJ2-2; 10 positions match TRBD2. The germline CDR1 and CDR2 sequences are SGHNT and YENEEA. The CDR3 spans 17 residues. The DNA for the CDR3 is TGTGTCAGCAACCCGAACCCGAATCTAGCGGGAGTTGGGGAGCTGTTTTAT. Protein sequence: CVSNPNPNLAGVGELFY.

This clonotype was observed a single time. It may be a read error: a sequence one base away is much more abundant. The chain is built from TRBV28 and TRBJ2-1; no definite D call. This CDR3 is built from 11 residues. Germline V gene data show CDR1 as MDHEN and CDR2 as SYDVKM. V was pared by 3 bases and J by 7 bases, with 4 bases between. CDR3 sequence: CASSFSNEQFF. CDR3 DNA sequence: TGTGCCAGCAGTTTTAGTAATGAGCAGTTCTTC.

This clonotype was seen many times. CDR3 coding DNA: TGCGCCAGCAGCCGCGACCGCCCCGGGGAGCTGTTTTTT. Amino acids: CASSRDRPGELFF. The gene calls are TRBV5-1 and TRBJ2-2, with D unresolved. Germline V gene sequence: CDR1 SGHRS, CDR2 YFSETQ. CDR3 size: 13 residues. Trimming took 4 bases from V and 6 from J, leaving 10 bases between them.

Concerning this clonotype: The CDR3 does not close with the conserved phenylalanine or tryptophan, likely indicating a read error. V gene TRBV4-1 combines with J gene TRBJ2-2; no reliable D call. Germline CDR1 and CDR2: MGHRA and YSYEKL. The CDR3 spans 17 residues. The CDR3 DNA reads TGCGCCAGCAGTCAAGTAGACATGGTATTTCCGACCGGGGAGCTGTTTCTT. Translation: CASSQVDMVFPTGELFL.

This clonotype was seen a single time. Sequence at one end of the junction differs from germline and may be a read error. This chain joins TRBV6-6 and TRBJ2-7; 7 bases fit TRBD1. This CDR3 is built from 15 residues. Germline-derived CDR1 and CDR2 are MNHNY and SVGAGI (reference sequence). The CDR3 loop is CVSSYLGTAFHEQYF. In DNA, the CDR3 is TGTGTCAGCAGTTACTTGGGGACAGCGTTCCACGAGCAGTACTTC.

Of note for this clonotype: Germline is not matched at one junction end, which may reflect a read error. The chain couples TRBV11-2 to TRBJ1-2; tentative D call: TRBD1 (5 bases). The germline CDR1 and CDR2 sequences are SGHAT and FQNNGV. The CDR3 sequence is 17 residues long. CDR3: CGSSLNSIRALRYGYTF. CDR3 DNA sequence: TGTGGCAGCAGCTTAAATTCGATCAGGGCGCTGCGCTATGGCTACACCTTC.

In regard to this clonotype: Being one base from a much bigger clone, this may be a read error. The CDR3 does not end in the conserved phenylalanine or tryptophan, so this is likely a read error. This CDR3 is CASSVGQAGETQYL. In nucleotides, the CDR3 is TGCGCCAGCAGCGTGGGACAGGCGGGAGAGACCCAGTACTTA. This rearrangement joins TRBV5-1 to TRBJ2-5; 8 nucleotides align to TRBD1. There are 14 residues in the CDR3. Germline CDR1 and CDR2: SGHRS and YFSETQ. The V gene end was trimmed by 4 bases and the J gene end by 4 bases; junction bases not matched to a gene: 6.

This chain links TRBV12-3 or TRBV12-4 with TRBJ2-1, with 11 bases aligning to TRBD2. The CDR3 is 16 amino acids. V lost 4 bases to trimming and J lost 7 bases; unmatched junction nucleotides: 9. This CDR3 reads CASSSRLAGSNNEQFF. The CDR3 nucleotides are TGTGCCAGCAGTTCCAGACTAGCGGGATCAAATAATGAGCAGTTCTTC.

This clonotype was detected only once. Germline is not matched at one junction end, which may reflect a read error. The chain couples TRBV11-3 to TRBJ1-2, with 7 bases aligning to TRBD1. CDR1 and CDR2 (germline): SGHNT, YENEEA. The CDR3 sequence is 16 residues long. CDR3 coding DNA: TGTGCCAACAGCTTAGAAGGGCGCAGGGGGGCCTATGGCTACATCTTC. Its translation is CANSLEGRRGAYGYIF.

As for this clonotype: At one end the junction does not follow the germline gene, possibly because of a read error. CDR3 coding DNA: TGTGCCAGCAACTTAGATCCAGGGAGGAATTCATCCCTCCGCTTT. The encoded protein is CASNLDPGRNSSLRF. The chain joins TRBV11-2 to TRBJ1-6, with D perhaps TRBD1 (5 bases). Germline assignment: CDR1 SGHAT and CDR2 FQNNGV. This CDR3 is 15 amino acids long.

The table lists this clonotype with many counts. V gene TRBV7-8 combines with J gene TRBJ2-3; TRBD2 matches 9 bases. The J segment lost 1 base and the V segment lost 0 bases, leaving 14 bases of the junction unmatched. Germline loops: CDR1 SGHVS, CDR2 FQNEAQ. The CDR3 contains 20 residues. The CDR3 DNA follows: TGTGCCAGCAGCTTAGCGCGGGTTAGCGGGAGAGGAGGCCGCACAGATACGCAGTATTTT. This gives the protein CASSLARVSGRGGRTDTQYF.

The CDR3 here is CASIITGSRVNEQFF. The CDR3 nucleotides are TGTGCCAGCATCATCACAGGGTCCCGTGTCAATGAGCAGTTCTTC. The chain combines TRBV12-3 or TRBV12-4 with TRBJ2-1, with D perhaps TRBD1 (6 bases). The ends were cut back, 7 bases at V and 6 bases at J, with 19 bases in the middle. The length of the CDR3 is 15 residues.

This clonotype showed up many times. The gene calls are TRBV5-4 and TRBJ1-1, with no clear D. The V end was cut by 2 bases, the J end by 1 base, with 9 bases between. This CDR3 has 14 residues. Germline V gene lookup returns CDR1 SGHNT and CDR2 YYREEE (reference sequence). This chain's CDR3 is CASSFGRENTEAFF. CDR3 nucleotides: TGTGCCAGCAGCTTCGGACGGGAGAACACTGAAGCTTTCTTT.

Worth noting for this clonotype: Relative to the germline gene, one junction end is altered; a read error may explain this. This sequence joins TRBV6-2 or TRBV6-3 and TRBJ2-1; 11 bases agree with TRBD2. Looked up from germline, CDR1 is MNHEY and CDR2 is SVGEGT. The CDR3 is made up of 18 amino acids. CDR3 sequence reads: CDSSPGTSGRGTYNEHFF. DNA for the CDR3: TGTGACAGCAGTCCCGGGACTAGCGGAAGAGGAACCTACAATGAGCATTTCTTC.

As for this clonotype: A single base separates this from a much larger clone, so it may be a read error. This chain links TRBV5-4 with TRBJ1-1, with D possibly TRBD1 on 6 matching bases. V lost 3 bases and J 1 base, leaving 10 bases between the germline ends. This CDR3 contains 14 residues. Looked up from germline, CDR1 is SGHNT and CDR2 is YYREEE (reference sequence). CDR3 nucleotide sequence: TGTGCCAGCAGCTCGGGGGCGGGGAACACTGAAGCTTTCTTT. This encodes CASSSGAGNTEAFF.

This clonotype was detected ten times or more. The chain combines TRBV28 with TRBJ2-3; 10 positions agree with TRBD2. The V segment lost 5 bases and the J segment 3 bases; nucleotides outside the gene matches: 8. The CDR3 length is 16 residues. CDR1 is MDHEN and CDR2 is SYDVKM in the germline V gene. In nucleotides, the CDR3 is TGTGCCAGCAGTATCCTAGCGGGAGTAATGACAGATACGCAGTATTTT. This gives the protein CASSILAGVMTDTQYF.

A remark on this clonotype: The conserved phenylalanine or tryptophan normally closing the CDR3 is absent here, so this likely arose from a read error. The gene calls are TRBV4-1 and TRBJ2-7, with D possibly being TRBD1 or TRBD2 (5 bases each). V was pared by 2 bases and J by 7 bases, with 12 bases between. The CDR3 is made up of 13 amino acids. CDR1 MGHRA and CDR2 YSYEKL come from the germline V gene. The CDR3, as DNA: TGCGCCAGCAGCCAACAGGGAGAATATGAGCAGTACTTA. It codes for CASSQQGEYEQYL.

With regard to this clonotype: With a much larger clone just one base away, this may be a read error. The chain links TRBV12-3 or TRBV12-4 to TRBJ1-1; D gene uncertain. The ends were cut back, 6 bases at V and 1 base at J, with 9 bases in the middle. The length of the CDR3 is 13 residues. For the CDR3, the DNA is TGTGCCAGCAGATTTCTAGGGAACACTGAAGCTTTCTTT. This codes for CASRFLGNTEAFF.

This clonotype was picked up one time. The junction and the germline gene differ at one end; a read error may be behind it. CDR3 in amino acids: CNVEDRSSSSYNEQFF. CDR3 nucleotides: TGCAACGTTGAAGATCGTTCTTCAAGCTCCTACAATGAGCAATTCTTC. This chain links TRBV29-1 with TRBJ2-1; no clear D. This CDR3 is built from 16 residues. Per the germline V gene, CDR1 is SQVTM and CDR2 is ANQGSEA.

The chain employs TRBV12-3 or TRBV12-4 and TRBJ1-5; no clear D. The CDR3 is made up of 13 amino acids. V shed 10 bases and J shed 1 base, with 11 bases lying between them. The CDR3 DNA reads TGTGCCAATACCCCCCTCAGCAATCAGCCCCAGCATTTT. It codes for CANTPLSNQPQHF.

This clonotype was seen ten or more times. CDR3 region: CASTASEARETQYF. The CDR3 nucleotides read TGTGCCAGCACCGCCAGTGAAGCCAGAGAGACCCAGTACTTC. The chain recombines TRBV6-6 with TRBJ2-5, with D hard to call. Trimming took off 7 bases at V and 4 bases at J, with 16 bases between the two ends. CDR1 is MNHNY and CDR2 is SVGAGI in the germline V gene (reference sequence). The CDR3 sequence is 14 residues long.

Concerning this clonotype itself: This sequence may be a read error, since a much larger clone differs from it by one base. The gene calls are TRBV5-1 and TRBJ1-1; D not resolved. Germline V CDR1 and CDR2: SGHRS, YFSETQ. The CDR3 length is 14 residues. The CDR3, as DNA: TGCGCCAGCAGCCCCGATAGAATGAACACTGACGCTTTCTTT. It yields the protein CASSPDRMNTDAFF.

In the case of this clonotype: This is likely a read error, given that the CDR3 carries no conserved phenylalanine or tryptophan at its end. V usage is TRBV11-3 and J usage is TRBJ2-1; D may be TRBD1 or TRBD2 (9 bases each). Trimming removed 5 bases from V and 6 bases from J, with 29 bases in between. The V gene's germline CDR1 is SGHNT and CDR2 YENEEA. CDR3 size: 19 residues. CDR3 in amino acids: CASSARQGGPAGGSNEQFY. CDR3 sequence (DNA): TGTGCCAGCAGCGCCAGACAGGGGGGACCAGCGGGAGGATCCAATGAGCAGTTCTAC.